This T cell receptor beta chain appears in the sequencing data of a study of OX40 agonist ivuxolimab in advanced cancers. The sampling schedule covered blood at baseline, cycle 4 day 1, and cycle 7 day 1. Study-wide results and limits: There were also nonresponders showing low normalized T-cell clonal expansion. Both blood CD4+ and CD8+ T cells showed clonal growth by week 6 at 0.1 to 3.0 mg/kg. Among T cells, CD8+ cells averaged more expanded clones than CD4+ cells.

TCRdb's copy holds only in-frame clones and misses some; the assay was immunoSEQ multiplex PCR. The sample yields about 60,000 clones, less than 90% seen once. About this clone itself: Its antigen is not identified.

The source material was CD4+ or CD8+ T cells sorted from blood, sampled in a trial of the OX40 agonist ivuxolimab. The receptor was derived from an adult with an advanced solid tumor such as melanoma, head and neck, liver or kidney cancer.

CDR3 in DNA: TGTGCCAGCAGCTTCGGCGGGACTTTCTATTATACGCAGTATTTT. Its translation: CASSFGGTFYYTQYF. The V gene is TRBV7-2, the J gene TRBJ2-3; D perhaps matches TRBD2 (6 bases). Germline V gene data show CDR1 as SGHTA and CDR2 as FQGNSA. CDR3 length: 15 residues. The V and J ends lost 3 bases and 7 bases respectively, with 17 bases between them.